What follows are 6 T cell receptor beta chains derived from one specimen sequenced in a study of T cell clonality in common variable immunodeficiency. Libraries were prepared by immunoSEQ multiplex PCR; TCRdb keeps only in-frame clonotypes and omits some of them. The sample shows under 50,000 clones, none of them appearing just once. The sequenced material came from peripheral blood mononuclear cells. These receptor sequences come from a person between 18 and 70 years old in good health.

The table lists this clone with many counts. The read comes to an end 3 residues before the CDR3 does, leaving the germline J gene to fill in the end. The chain is built from TRBV28 and TRBJ2-7; 7 bases fit TRBD1. This CDR3 comprises 13 residues. Trimming took 6 bases from V and 0 from J; bases not matched to a gene: 2. Germline CDR1 and CDR2: MDHEN and SYDVKM. The CDR3 DNA, read in part, is TGTGCCAGCAGGGGGACAGACTCCTACGAG. It specifies CASRGTDSYE. The entire CDR3 is CASRGTDSYEQYF.

This clone was observed many times. The CDR3 end falls 3 residues outside the read, so it is completed with the germline J gene. The V and J genes are TRBV6-1 and TRBJ1-5; 7 bases align to TRBD1. CDR1 and CDR2 from the germline V gene are MNHNS and SASEGT. V lost 3 bases, J lost 4 bases, and 3 bases stayed unmatched. This CDR3 spans 14 amino acids. The DNA read from the CDR3 is TGTGCCAGCAGTGACAGGGGGGAGAATCAGCCC. Encoded protein: CASSDRGENQP. In full, the CDR3 reads CASSDRGENQPQHF.

This clone has a count of ten or more. Read data end 3 residues before the CDR3 end; the end is taken from the germline J gene. The chain is built from TRBV5-5 and TRBJ1-3; 8 bases are shared with TRBD1. The J segment lost 0 bases and the V segment lost 3 bases, leaving 2 bases of the junction unmatched. This CDR3 is 15 amino acids long. Germline assignment: CDR1 SGHKS and CDR2 YYEKEE (reference sequence). CDR3 sequence reads: CASSSTGDSGNTIYF. Partial CDR3 DNA: TGTGCCAGCAGCTCGACAGGGGACTCTGGAAACACC.

In regard to this clone: From the germline J gene comes the end of the CDR3, since the read stops 3 residues before it. The genes are TRBV19 and TRBJ1-6; D unclear. This CDR3 comprises 15 residues. The germline gives CDR1 LNHDA, CDR2 SQIVND (reference sequence). Deletions cut 8 bases from V and 1 base from J, with 12 bases between. CDR3 sequence: CASRQADSYNSPLHF. The covered CDR3 bases are TGTGCCAGTCGGCAGGCAGATTCCTATAATTCACCC. The full variable domain, rest sourced from reference TRBV19 and TRBJ1-6, is DGGITQSPKYLFRKEGQNVTLSCEQNLNHDAMYWYRQDPGQGLRLIYYSQIVNDFQKGDIAEGYSVSREKKESFPLTVTSAQKNPTAFYLCASRQADSYNSPLHFGNGTRLTVT.

The sample holds many counts of this clone. The observed sequence ends 3 residues before the CDR3 terminus, with the missing tail filled in from the germline J gene. The chain couples TRBV24-1 to TRBJ1-5; TRBD1 might be the D (6 bases). This CDR3 contains 14 residues. The ends were cut back, 2 bases at V and 3 bases at J, with 7 bases in the middle. The V gene's germline CDR1 is KGHDR and CDR2 SFDVKD. The sequenced part of the CDR3 DNA is TGTGCCACCAGTGATTCAGGGGACAATCAGCCC. Protein product: CATSDSGDNQP. The whole CDR3 reads CATSDSGDNQPQHF.

This clone was observed a handful of times. This may come from a read error, since a much larger clone is one base off. The CDR3 goes on 3 residues after the read ends, and that part is filled in from the germline J gene. V and J are TRBV11-2 and TRBJ2-5, with TRBD1 matching over 7 bases. This CDR3 has 14 amino acids. The ends lost 5 bases at V and 1 base at J; junction bases unmatched: 4. The V gene's germline CDR1 is SGHAT and CDR2 FQNNGV. The sequenced CDR3 bases are TGTGCCAGCAGCCTGGGACAGCCCCAAGAGACC. Translation gives CASSLGQPQET. The entire CDR3 sequence reads CASSLGQPQETQYF.